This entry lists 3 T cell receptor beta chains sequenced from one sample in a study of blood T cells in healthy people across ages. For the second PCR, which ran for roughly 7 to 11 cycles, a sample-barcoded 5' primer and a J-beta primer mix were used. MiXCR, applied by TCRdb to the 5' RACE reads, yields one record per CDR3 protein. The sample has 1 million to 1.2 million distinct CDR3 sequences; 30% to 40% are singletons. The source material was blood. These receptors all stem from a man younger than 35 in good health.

CDR3 in DNA: TGTGCCAGCAGCGCGATACTAGCGGGGGGATACACAGATACGCAGTATTTT. Protein sequence: CASSAILAGGYTDTQYF. The chain recombines TRBV9 with TRBJ2-3; TRBD2 aligns across 12 bases. The CDR3 sequence is 17 residues long. J lost 2 bases, V lost 3 bases, and 7 bases had no gene match. CDR1 and CDR2 (germline): SGDLS, YYNGEE.

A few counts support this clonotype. The CDR3 sequence is CASTWTAQETQYF. DNA of the CDR3: TGTGCCAGTACCTGGACAGCTCAAGAGACCCAGTACTTC. The rearrangement links TRBV7-2 to TRBJ2-5, with a possible D match to TRBD1 (6 bases). V was trimmed by 9 bases and J by 2 bases, leaving 13 bases between them. Germline loops: CDR1 SGHTA, CDR2 FQGNSA. CDR3 length: 13 residues. Combining the CDR3 with reference TRBV7-2 and TRBJ2-5 gives the whole variable domain GAGVSQSPSNKVTEKGKDVELRCDPISGHTALYWYRQSLGQGLEFLIYFQGNSAPDKSGLPSDRFSAERTGGSVSTLTIQRTQQEDSAVYLCASTWTAQETQYFGPGTRLLVL.

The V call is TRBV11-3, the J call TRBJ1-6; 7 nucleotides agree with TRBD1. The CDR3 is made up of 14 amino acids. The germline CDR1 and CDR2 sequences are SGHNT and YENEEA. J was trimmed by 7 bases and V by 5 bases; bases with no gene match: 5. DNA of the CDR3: TGTGCCAGCAGCACCGGACAGGAAAATTCACCCCTCCACTTT. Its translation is CASSTGQENSPLHF.